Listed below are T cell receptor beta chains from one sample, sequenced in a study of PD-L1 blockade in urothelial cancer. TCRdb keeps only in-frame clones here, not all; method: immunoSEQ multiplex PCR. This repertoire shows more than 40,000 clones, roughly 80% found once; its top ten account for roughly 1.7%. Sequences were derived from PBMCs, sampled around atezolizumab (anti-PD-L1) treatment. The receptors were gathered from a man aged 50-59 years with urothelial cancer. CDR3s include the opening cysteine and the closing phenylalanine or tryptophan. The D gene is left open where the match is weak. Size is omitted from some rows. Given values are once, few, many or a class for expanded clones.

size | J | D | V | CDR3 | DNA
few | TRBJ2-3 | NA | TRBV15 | CATSRVAESTDTQYF | TGTGCCACCAGCAGAGTAGCGGAGAGCACAGATACGCAGTATTTT
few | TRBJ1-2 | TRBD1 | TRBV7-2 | CASSLFRTGDGYTF | TGTGCCAGCAGCTTATTTAGGACAGGGGATGGCTACACCTTC
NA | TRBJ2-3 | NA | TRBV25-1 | CASSEYSGRPTDTQYF | TGTGCCAGCAGTGAATATTCGGGGAGACCCACAGATACGCAGTATTTT
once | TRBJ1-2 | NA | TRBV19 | CASSPTVIASSSYTF | TGTGCCAGTAGTCCGACAGTGATCGCTTCGTCAAGCTACACCTTC
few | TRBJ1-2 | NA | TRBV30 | CAWSLGINYGYTF | TGTGCCTGGAGTTTGGGCATCAACTATGGCTACACCTTC
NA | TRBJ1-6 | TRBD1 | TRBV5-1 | CASSLATATGLLGTPLHF | TGCGCCAGCAGCTTGGCGACCGCGACAGGGTTGCTTGGGACACCCCTCCACTTT
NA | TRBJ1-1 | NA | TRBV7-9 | CASSPGLTAEAFF | TGTGCCAGCAGCCCGGGACTGACTGCTGAAGCTTTCTTT
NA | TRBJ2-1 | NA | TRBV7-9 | CASSTGHSYNEQFF | TGTGCCAGCAGCACGGGACACTCCTACAATGAGCAGTTCTTC
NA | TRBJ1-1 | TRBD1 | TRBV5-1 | CASSLQGEITRGHTEAFF | TGCGCCAGCAGCTTACAGGGGGAGATAACGAGAGGGCACACTGAAGCTTTCTTT
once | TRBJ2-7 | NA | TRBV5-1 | CASSTGLDEQYF | TGCGCCAGCAGCACCGGACTGGACGAGCAGTACTTC
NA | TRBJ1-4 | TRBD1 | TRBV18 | CASSRTGLTNEKLFF | TGTGCCAGCTCCCGGACAGGGTTGACTAATGAAAAACTGTTTTTT
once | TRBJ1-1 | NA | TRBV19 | CASSISQVRTEAFF | TGTGCCAGTAGTATTTCGCAAGTGCGGACTGAAGCTTTCTTT
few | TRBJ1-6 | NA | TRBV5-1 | CASSSLTGTKGSPLHF | TGCGCCAGCAGCTCACTAACCGGGACAAAGGGATCACCCCTCCACTTT
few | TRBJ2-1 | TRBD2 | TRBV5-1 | CASSLDSGRNEQFF | TGCGCCAGCAGCTTGGATAGCGGGAGGAATGAGCAGTTCTTC
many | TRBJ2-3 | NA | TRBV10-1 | CASSEGPSDTQYF | TGCGCCAGCAGTGAGGGGCCCTCAGATACGCAGTATTTT
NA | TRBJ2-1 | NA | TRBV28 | CASLERGSYNEQFF | TGTGCCAGCCTGGAACGAGGCTCCTACAATGAGCAGTTCTTC
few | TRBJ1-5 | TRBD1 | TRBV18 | CASSQGDRRPQHF | TGTGCCAGCTCCCAGGGGGATAGGAGGCCCCAGCATTTT
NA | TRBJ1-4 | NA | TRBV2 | CASSWGRDNEKLFF | TGTGCCAGCAGCTGGGGGAGGGATAATGAAAAACTGTTTTTT
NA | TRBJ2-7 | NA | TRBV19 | CASCPTGSYEQYF | TGTGCCAGTTGTCCTACGGGCTCCTACGAGCAGTACTTC
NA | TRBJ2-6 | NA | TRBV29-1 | CSVGGLGGANVLTF | TGCAGCGTCGGAGGTCTGGGGGGGGCCAACGTCCTGACTTTC
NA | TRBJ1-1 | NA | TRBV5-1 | CASSLAGGVVSAFF | TGCGCCAGCAGCTTGGCTGGAGGCGTCGTTTCGGCTTTCTTT
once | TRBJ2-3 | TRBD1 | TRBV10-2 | CASSSGTGGTDTQYF | TGCGCCAGCAGCTCCGGGACAGGGGGTACAGATACGCAGTATTTT
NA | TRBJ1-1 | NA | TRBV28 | CASRERITEAFF | TGTGCCAGCCGGGAAAGGATCACTGAAGCTTTCTTT
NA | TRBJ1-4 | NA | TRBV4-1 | CASSQGAEREKLFF | TGCGCCAGCAGCCAAGGGGCCGAAAGAGAAAAACTGTTTTTT